The entry that follows covers one T cell receptor (beta chain) sequence. The protocol was immunoSEQ multiplex PCR, while the TCRdb copy is restricted to in-frame clones and leaves out a portion. In the table there are tens of thousands of clones, around 78% of which are singletons. Sorting of unstimulated PBMCs yielded separate CD3+CD4+ and CD3+CD8+ fractions. The data stem from a study of T cell clones after liver transplantation. As for the study in general: TCRbeta sequencing after a pre-transplant mixed lymphocyte reaction identified graft-donor-reactive clones, later tracked in post-transplant blood. Without induction therapy, subjects received standard immunosuppression until 12-24 months post-transplant.

Unmatched junction bases numbered 9, after V lost 5 bases and J lost 5 bases. Germline CDR1 is MNHNY and CDR2 is SVGAGI (reference sequence). The CDR3 is 16 residues long. This sequence joins TRBV6-6 and TRBJ2-5, with 12 bases identical to TRBD2. This TCR derives from a human patient who received a liver transplant. The graft donor may be the source of some T cells. Source: CD4+ T cells from blood, taken at the 22-month timepoint. The CDR3 DNA is TGTGCCAGCAGTGGGAGACTAGCGGGAGAGTTCGAGACCCAGTACTTC. Encoded protein: CASSGRLAGEFETQYF.